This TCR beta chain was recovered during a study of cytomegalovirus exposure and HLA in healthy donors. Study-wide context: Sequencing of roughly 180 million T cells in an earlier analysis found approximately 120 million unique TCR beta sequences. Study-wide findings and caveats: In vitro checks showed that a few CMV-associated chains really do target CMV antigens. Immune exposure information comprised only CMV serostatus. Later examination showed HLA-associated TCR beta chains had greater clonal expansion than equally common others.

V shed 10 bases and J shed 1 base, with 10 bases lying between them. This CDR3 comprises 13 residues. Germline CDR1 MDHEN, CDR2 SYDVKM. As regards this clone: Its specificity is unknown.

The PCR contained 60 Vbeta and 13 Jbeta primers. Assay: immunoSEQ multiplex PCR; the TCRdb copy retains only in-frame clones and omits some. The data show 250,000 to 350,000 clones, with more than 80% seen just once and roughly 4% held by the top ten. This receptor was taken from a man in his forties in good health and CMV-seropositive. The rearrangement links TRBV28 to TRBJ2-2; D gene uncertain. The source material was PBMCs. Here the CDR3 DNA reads TGTGCCACCTACTCCGAGAACACCGGGGAGCTGTTTTTT. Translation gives CATYSENTGELFF.